This entry concerns a single T cell receptor beta chain. Its matching antigen is unknown. These data originate in a study of response to subunit inactivated influenza vaccine. Study outcomes and limitations: Authors suggested each seasonal flu vaccination may recruit only limited numbers of new T cells.

TCRdb called the RT-PCR reads again in MiXCR, with one record for every CDR3 protein. The sample carries 610,000 or so distinct CDR3 sequences, 14% recorded once. The V end lost 6 bases, the J end lost 6 bases, and 18 bases lay between the germline ends. This CDR3 contains 15 residues. Germline V gene data show CDR1 as LNHDA and CDR2 as SQIVND (reference sequence). The rearrangement links TRBV19 to TRBJ1-5, with no clear D. The sample in question was PBMCs from blood, obtained roughly 12 days after vaccination. This TCR came from a man aged 45 to 65 who received an inactivated influenza vaccine. CDR3 bases: TGTGCCAGTAGCCAGGATCCCCACTCAGGTCAGCCCCAGCATTTT. Residues: CASSQDPHSGQPQHF.